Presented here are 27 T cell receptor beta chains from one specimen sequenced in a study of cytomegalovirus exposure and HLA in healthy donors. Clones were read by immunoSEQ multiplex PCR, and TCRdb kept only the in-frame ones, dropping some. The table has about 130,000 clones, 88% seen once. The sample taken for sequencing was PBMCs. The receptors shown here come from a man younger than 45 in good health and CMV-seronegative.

CDR3 protein: CASSILAGTDEQYF. The CDR3 region has the DNA TGTGCCAGTAGTATACTAGCGGGAACCGACGAGCAGTACTTC. The chain has TRBV19 and TRBJ2-7; 9 nucleotides align to TRBD2. CDR1 is LNHDA and CDR2 is SQIVND in the germline V gene (reference sequence). This CDR3 is built from 14 residues. Trimming cost V 2 bases and J 5 bases; bases outside gene matches: 4.

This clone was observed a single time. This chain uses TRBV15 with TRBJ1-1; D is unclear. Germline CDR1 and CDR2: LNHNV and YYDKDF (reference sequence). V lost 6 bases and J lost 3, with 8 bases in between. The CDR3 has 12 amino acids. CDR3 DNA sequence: TGTGCCACCAGAGGAGGTGACACTGAAGCTTTCTTT. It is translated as CATRGGDTEAFF.

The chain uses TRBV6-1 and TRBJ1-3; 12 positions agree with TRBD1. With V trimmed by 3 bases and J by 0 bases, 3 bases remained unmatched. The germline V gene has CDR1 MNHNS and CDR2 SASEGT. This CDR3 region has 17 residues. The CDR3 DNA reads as TGTGCCAGCAGTGAGGGGACAGGGGGCGCCTCTGGAAACACCATATATTTT. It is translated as CASSEGTGGASGNTIYF.

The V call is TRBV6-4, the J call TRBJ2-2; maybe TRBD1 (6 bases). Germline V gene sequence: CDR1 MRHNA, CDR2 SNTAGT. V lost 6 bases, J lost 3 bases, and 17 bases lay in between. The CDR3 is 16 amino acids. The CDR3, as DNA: TGTGCCAGCAGAGCACAGGGTTCAAGGGACACCGGGGAGCTGTTTTTT. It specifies CASRAQGSRDTGELFF.

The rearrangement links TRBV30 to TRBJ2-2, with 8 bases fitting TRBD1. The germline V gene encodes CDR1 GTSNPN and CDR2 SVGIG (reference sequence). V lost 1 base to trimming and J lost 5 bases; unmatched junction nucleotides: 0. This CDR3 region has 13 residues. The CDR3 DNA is TGTGCCTGGAGTGGACAGGGGACCGGGGAGCTGTTTTTT. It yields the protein CAWSGQGTGELFF.

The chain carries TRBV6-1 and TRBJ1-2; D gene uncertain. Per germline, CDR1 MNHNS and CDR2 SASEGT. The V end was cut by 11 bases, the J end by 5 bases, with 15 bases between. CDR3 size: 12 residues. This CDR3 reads CASHGAAYGYTF. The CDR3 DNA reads TGTGCCTCCCACGGAGCAGCTTATGGCTACACCTTC.

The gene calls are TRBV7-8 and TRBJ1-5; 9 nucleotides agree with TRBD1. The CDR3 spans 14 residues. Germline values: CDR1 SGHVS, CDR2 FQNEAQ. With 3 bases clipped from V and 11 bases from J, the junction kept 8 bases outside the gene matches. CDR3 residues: CASSLRGQGATQHF. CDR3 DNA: TGTGCCAGCAGCTTGAGGGGACAGGGCGCGACCCAGCATTTT. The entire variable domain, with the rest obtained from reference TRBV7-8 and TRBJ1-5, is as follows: GAGVSQSPRYKVAKRGQDVALRCDPISGHVSLFWYQQALGQGPEFLTYFQNEAQLDKSGLPSDRFFAERPEGSVSTLKIQRTQQEDSAVYLCASSLRGQGATQHFGDGTRLSIL.

The chain's CDR3 is CASSLDERNTEAFF. Written as DNA, the CDR3 is TGTGCCAGCAGCTTGGACGAGAGAAACACTGAAGCTTTCTTT. V is TRBV5-6 and J is TRBJ1-1; D not resolved. In germline, CDR1 is SGHDT, CDR2 YYEEEE. The ends were cut back, 0 bases at V and 2 bases at J, with 8 bases in the middle. The CDR3 extends over 14 amino acids.

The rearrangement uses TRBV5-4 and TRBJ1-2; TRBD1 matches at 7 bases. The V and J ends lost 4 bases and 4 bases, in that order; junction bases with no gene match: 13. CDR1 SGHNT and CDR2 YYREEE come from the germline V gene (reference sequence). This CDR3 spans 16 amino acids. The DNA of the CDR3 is TGTGCCAGCAGCCCCGCAAGACAGGGTGTTTCCTATGGCTACACCTTC. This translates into CASSPARQGVSYGYTF. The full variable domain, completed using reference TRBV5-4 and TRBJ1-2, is ETGVTQSPTHLIKTRGQQVTLRCSSQSGHNTVSWYQQALGQGPQFIFQYYREEENGRGNFPPRFSGLQFPNYSSELNVNALELDDSALYLCASSPARQGVSYGYTFGSGTRLTVV.

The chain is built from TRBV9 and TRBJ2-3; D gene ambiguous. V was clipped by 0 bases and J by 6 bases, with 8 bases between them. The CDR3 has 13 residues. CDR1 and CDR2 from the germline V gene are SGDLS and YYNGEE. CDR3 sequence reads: CASSVGVADTQYF. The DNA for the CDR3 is TGTGCCAGCAGCGTAGGAGTTGCGGATACGCAGTATTTT.

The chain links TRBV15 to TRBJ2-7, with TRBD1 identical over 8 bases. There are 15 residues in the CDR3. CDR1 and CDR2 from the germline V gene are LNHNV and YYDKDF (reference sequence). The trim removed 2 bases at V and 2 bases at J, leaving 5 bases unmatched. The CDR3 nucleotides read TGTGCCACCAGCAGATCAGGGGGCCCTACCTACGAGCAGTACTTC. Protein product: CATSRSGGPTYEQYF.

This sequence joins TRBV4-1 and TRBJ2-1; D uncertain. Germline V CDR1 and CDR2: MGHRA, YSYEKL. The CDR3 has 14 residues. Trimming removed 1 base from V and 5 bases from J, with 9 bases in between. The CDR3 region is CASSQVLTDNEQFF. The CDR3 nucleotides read TGCGCCAGCAGCCAAGTTTTAACGGACAATGAGCAGTTCTTC.

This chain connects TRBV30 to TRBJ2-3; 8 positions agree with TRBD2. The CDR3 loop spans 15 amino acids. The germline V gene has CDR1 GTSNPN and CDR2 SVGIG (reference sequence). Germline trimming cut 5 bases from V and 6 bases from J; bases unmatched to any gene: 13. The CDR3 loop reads CAWYRGRTTIDTQYF. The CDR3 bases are TGTGCCTGGTATCGCGGGAGGACTACAATTGATACGCAGTATTTT.

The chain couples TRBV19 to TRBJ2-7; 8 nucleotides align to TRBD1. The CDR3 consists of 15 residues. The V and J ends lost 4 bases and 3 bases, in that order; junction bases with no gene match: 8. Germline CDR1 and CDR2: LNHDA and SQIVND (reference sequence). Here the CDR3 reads CASSRADREVYEQYF. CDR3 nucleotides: TGTGCCAGTAGTAGAGCGGACAGGGAGGTCTACGAGCAGTACTTC.

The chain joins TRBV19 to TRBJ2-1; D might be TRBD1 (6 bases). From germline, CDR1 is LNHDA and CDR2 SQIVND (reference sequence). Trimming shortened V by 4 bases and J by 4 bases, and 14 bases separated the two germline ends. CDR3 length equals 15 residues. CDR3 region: CASSNDRLGYNEQFF. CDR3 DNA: TGTGCCAGTAGTAATGACAGGCTGGGGTACAATGAGCAGTTCTTC.

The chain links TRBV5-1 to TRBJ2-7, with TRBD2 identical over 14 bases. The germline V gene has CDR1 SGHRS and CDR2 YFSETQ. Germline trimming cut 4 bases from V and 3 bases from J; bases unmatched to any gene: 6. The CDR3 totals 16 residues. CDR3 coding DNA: TGCGCCAGCAGCCCCGGGACTAGCGGGAGAAGCTACGAGCAGTACTTC. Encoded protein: CASSPGTSGRSYEQYF.

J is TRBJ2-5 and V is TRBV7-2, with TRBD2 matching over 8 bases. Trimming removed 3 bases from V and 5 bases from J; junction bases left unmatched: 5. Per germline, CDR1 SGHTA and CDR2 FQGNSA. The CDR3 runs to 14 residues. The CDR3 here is CASSFERGPETQYF. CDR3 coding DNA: TGTGCCAGCAGCTTTGAGCGGGGGCCGGAGACCCAGTACTTC. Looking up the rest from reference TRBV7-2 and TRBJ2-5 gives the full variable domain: GAGVSQSPSNKVTEKGKDVELRCDPISGHTALYWYRQSLGQGLEFLIYFQGNSAPDKSGLPSDRFSAERTGGSVSTLTIQRTQQEDSAVYLCASSFERGPETQYFGPGTRLLVL.

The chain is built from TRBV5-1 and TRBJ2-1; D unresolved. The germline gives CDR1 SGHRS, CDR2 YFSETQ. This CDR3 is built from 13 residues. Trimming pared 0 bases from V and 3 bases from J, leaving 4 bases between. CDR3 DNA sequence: TGCGCCAGCAGCTTGGCAAACTACAATGAGCAGTTCTTC. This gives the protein CASSLANYNEQFF.

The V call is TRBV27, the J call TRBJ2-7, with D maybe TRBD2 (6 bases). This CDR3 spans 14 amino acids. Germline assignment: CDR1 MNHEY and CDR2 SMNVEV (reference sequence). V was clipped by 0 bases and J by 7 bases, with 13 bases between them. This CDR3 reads CASSLSRGLGEQYF. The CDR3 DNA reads TGTGCCAGCAGTTTATCACGGGGACTCGGGGAGCAGTACTTC.

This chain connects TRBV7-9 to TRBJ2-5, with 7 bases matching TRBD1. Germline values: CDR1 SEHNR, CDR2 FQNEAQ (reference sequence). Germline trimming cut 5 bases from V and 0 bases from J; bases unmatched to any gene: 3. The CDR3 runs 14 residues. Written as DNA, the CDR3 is TGTGCCAGCAGCCGAGGGGGCAACCAAGAGACCCAGTACTTC. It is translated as CASSRGGNQETQYF.

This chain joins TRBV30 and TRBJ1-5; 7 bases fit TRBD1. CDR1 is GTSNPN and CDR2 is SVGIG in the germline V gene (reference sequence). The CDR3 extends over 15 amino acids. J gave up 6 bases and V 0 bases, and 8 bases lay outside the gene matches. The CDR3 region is CAWSVAGAGGQPQHF. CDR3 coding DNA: TGTGCCTGGAGTGTGGCCGGGGCAGGGGGTCAGCCCCAGCATTTT.

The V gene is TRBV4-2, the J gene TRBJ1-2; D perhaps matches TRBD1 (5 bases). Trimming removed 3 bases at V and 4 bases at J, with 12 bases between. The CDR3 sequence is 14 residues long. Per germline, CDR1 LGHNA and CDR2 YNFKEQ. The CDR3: CASSQGGDFYGYTF. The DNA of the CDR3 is TGTGCCAGCAGCCAGGGGGGGGACTTCTATGGCTACACCTTC.

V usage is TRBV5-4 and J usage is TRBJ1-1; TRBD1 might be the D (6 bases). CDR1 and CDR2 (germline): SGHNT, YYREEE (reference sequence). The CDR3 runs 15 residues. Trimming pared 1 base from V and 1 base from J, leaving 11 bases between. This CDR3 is CASSLRQAGNTEAFF. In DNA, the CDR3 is TGTGCCAGCAGCTTGCGACAGGCCGGGAACACTGAAGCTTTCTTT.

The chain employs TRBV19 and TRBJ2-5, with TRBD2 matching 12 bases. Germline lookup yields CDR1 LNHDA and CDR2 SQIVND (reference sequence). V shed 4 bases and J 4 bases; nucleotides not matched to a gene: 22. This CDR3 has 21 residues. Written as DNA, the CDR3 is TGTGCCAGTAGTACCCCGGGGGGAGGGTCTAGCGGGAGGGCAAGGCGAGAGACCCAGTACTTC. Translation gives CASSTPGGGSSGRARRETQYF.

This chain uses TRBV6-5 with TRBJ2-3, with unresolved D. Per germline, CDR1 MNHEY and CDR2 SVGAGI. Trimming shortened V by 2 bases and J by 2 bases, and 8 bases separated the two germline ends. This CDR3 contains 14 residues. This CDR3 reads CASSYRSDTDTQYF. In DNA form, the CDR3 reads TGTGCCAGCAGTTACCGAAGCGACACAGATACGCAGTATTTT.

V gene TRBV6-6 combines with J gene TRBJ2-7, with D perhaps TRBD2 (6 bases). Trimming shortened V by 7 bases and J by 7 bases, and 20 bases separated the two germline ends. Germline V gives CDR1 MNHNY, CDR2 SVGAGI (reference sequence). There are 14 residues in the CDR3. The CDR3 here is CASTLDGPRGEQYF. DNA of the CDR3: TGTGCCAGCACCCTAGACGGGCCTCGGGGGGAGCAGTACTTC.

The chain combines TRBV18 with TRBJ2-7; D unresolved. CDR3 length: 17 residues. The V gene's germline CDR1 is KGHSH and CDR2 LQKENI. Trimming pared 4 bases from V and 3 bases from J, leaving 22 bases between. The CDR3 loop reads CASSLGPRPTSSYEQYF. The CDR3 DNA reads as TGTGCCAGCTCACTAGGCCCCAGACCGACATCCAGCTACGAGCAGTACTTC.